The entry below gives a single T cell receptor (beta chain) sequence along with its context. The antigen is unknown. The study ran its PCR with 60 Vbeta and 13 Jbeta primers. Sequencing was performed with immunoSEQ multiplex PCR; in TCRdb, only in-frame clones are kept and a portion is missing. There are roughly 130,000 clones in the sample; roughly 84% occur only once, and roughly 2.7% lies in the top ten. This CDR3 spans 16 amino acids. Germline V gene lookup returns CDR1 SGHNT and CDR2 YYREEE (reference sequence). Trimming removed 5 bases from V and 10 bases from J; junction bases left unmatched: 11. This entry is derived from a study of cytomegalovirus exposure and HLA in healthy donors. Regarding the study as a whole: The study listed 150 to 200 cytomegalovirus-associated TCR beta chains. According to an earlier analysis, most TCR beta V segments yielded productive rearrangements about 87% or about 30% of the time. V segments that were indistinguishable, TRBV6-2 and TRBV6-3 among them, were omitted from analysis.

V usage is TRBV5-4 and J usage is TRBJ2-1, with 14 bases matching TRBD2. Specimen: PBMCs. This clonotype originated in a middle-aged man in good health and CMV-seronegative. The CDR3 region has the DNA TGTGCCAGCAGTTCTGAGCCGGGACTAGCGGGGGAAGAGCAGTTCTTC. Translating gives CASSSEPGLAGEEQFF. Using reference TRBV5-4 and TRBJ2-1 for the parts outside the CDR3, the full variable domain is ETGVTQSPTHLIKTRGQQVTLRCSSQSGHNTVSWYQQALGQGPQFIFQYYREEENGRGNFPPRFSGLQFPNYSSELNVNALELDDSALYLCASSSEPGLAGEEQFFGPGTRLTVL.